A selection of T cell receptor beta chains follows, all from one sample in a study of T cell changes during pregnancy in multiple sclerosis. TCRdb keeps only in-frame clones here, not all; method: immunoSEQ multiplex PCR. The sample shows about 60,000 clones, almost 97% of them seen only once. The specimen was CD8+ T cells from peripheral blood mononuclear cells, collected after pregnancy. The receptors were sampled from a female donor with multiple sclerosis, enrolled in a pregnancy study. Both conserved end residues are part of each CDR3. D genes are given only for firm matches. Size values are once, few and many counts, or a class for expanded clones, and some rows have none.

size	V	D	J	DNA	CDR3
.	TRBV7-9	TRBD2	TRBJ2-7	TGTGCCAGCAGCTCCGGGACTAGCGGGATAGAGTACGAGCAGTACTTC	CASSSGTSGIEYEQYF
.	TRBV6-5	TRBD2	TRBJ2-1	TGTGCCAGCAGTTACTCGACCCTAGCGGGAGAATTTGAGCAGTTCTTC	CASSYSTLAGEFEQFF
.	TRBV19	.	TRBJ1-1	TGTGCCAGTAGTATTGGGTCCAGGGGCTTCACTGAAGCTTTCTTT	CASSIGSRGFTEAFF
.	TRBV27	.	TRBJ1-5	TGTGCCAGCGGACGAGGGGGACACGCAAGCAATCAGCCCCAGCATTTT	CASGRGGHASNQPQHF
.	TRBV7-9	TRBD1	TRBJ2-7	TGTGCCAGCAGCTCTAAACAGGGGAACGAGCAGTACTTC	CASSSKQGNEQYF
.	TRBV9	TRBD1	TRBJ2-7	TGTGCCAGCAGCGTAGGGGACAGGGGCTACGAGCAGTACTTC	CASSVGDRGYEQYF
.	TRBV6-6	.	TRBJ1-2	TGTGCCAGCAGTTACACCACAGTCTATGGCTACACCTTC	CASSYTTVYGYTF
.	TRBV2	.	TRBJ1-4	TGTGCCAGCATGGGCAGGGCCTTAAATGAAAAACTGTTTTTT	CASMGRALNEKLFF
.	TRBV4-3	TRBD1	TRBJ1-1	TGCGCCAGCAGCCAGGGCGTAACCGGGACAGGGGATGCTTTCTTT	CASSQGVTGTGDAFF
.	TRBV27	.	TRBJ1-1	TGTGCCAGCAAGATGCAGGGAATCGCTGAAGCTTTCTTT	CASKMQGIAEAFF
.	TRBV7-6	TRBD1	TRBJ2-5	TGTGCCAGCAGCTCTGAGGACAGGGGGCTGCAAGAGACCCAGTACTTC	CASSSEDRGLQETQYF
once	TRBV7-9	TRBD1	TRBJ1-1	TGTGCCAGCAGCCCCAGGGACAGGGTTTACACTGAAGCTTTCTTT	CASSPRDRVYTEAFF
.	TRBV6-1	.	TRBJ1-5	TGTGCCAGTGACAGAGCGTATAGCAATCAGCCCCAGCATTTT	CASDRAYSNQPQHF
.	TRBV27	.	TRBJ2-7	TGTGCCAGCAGCCCCAGGGGATGGGACGAGCAGTACTTC	CASSPRGWDEQYF
.	TRBV30	TRBD1	TRBJ2-5	TGTGCCTGGAGTGGGGGACAGGGGGCCGCAGAGACCCAGTACTTC	CAWSGGQGAAETQYF